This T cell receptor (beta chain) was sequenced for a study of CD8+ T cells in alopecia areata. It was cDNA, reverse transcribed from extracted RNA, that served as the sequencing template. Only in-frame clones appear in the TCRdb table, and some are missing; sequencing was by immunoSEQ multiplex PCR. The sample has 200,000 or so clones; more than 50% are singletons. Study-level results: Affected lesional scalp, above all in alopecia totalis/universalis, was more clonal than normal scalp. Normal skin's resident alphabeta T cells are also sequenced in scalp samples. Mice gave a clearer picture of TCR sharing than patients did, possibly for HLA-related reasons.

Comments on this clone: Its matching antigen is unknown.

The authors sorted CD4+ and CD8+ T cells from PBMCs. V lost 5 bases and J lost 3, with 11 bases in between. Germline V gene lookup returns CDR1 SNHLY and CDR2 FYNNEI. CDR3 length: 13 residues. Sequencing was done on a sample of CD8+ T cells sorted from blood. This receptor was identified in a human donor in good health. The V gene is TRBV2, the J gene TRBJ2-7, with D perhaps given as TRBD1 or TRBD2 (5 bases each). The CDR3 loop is CASSSRGVYEQYF. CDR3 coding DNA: TGTGCCAGCAGTAGTAGAGGGGTCTACGAGCAGTACTTC. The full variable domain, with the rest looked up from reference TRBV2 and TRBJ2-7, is EPEVTQTPSHQVTQMGQEVILRCVPISNHLYFYWYRQILGQKVEFLVSFYNNEISEKSEIFDDQFSVERPDGSNFTLKIRSTKLEDSAMYFCASSSRGVYEQYFGPGTRLTVT.